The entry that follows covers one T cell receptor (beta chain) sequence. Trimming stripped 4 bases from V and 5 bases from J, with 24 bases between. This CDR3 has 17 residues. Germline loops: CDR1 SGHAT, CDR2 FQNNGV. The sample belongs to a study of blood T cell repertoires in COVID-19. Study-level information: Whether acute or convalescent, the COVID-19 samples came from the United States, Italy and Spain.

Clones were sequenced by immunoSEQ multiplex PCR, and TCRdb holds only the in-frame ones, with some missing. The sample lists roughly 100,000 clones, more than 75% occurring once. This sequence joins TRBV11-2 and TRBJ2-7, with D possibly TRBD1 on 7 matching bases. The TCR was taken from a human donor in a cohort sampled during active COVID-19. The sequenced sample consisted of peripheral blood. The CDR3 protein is CASSSNGRGGGSNEQYF. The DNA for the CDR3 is TGTGCCAGCAGCTCAAATGGCCGTGGAGGGGGCTCGAACGAGCAGTACTTC. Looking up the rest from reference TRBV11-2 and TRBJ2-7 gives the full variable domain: EAGVAQSPRYKIIEKRQSVAFWCNPISGHATLYWYQQILGQGPKLLIQFQNNGVVDDSQLPKDRFSAERLKGVDSTLKIQPAKLEDSAVYLCASSSNGRGGGSNEQYFGPGTRLTVT.